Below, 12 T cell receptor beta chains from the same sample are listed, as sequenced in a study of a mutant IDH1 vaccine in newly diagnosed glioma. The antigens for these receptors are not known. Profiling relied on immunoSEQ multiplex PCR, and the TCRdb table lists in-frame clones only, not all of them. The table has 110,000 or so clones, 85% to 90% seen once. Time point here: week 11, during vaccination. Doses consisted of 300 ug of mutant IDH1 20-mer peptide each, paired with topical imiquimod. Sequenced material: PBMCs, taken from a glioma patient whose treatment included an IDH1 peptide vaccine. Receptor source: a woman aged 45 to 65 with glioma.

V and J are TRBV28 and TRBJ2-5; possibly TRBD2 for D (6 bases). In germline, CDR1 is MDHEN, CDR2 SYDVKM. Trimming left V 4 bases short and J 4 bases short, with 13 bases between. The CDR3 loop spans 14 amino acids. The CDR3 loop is CASSYGRPSETQYF. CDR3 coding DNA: TGTGCCAGCAGTTACGGGAGACCCTCAGAGACCCAGTACTTC.

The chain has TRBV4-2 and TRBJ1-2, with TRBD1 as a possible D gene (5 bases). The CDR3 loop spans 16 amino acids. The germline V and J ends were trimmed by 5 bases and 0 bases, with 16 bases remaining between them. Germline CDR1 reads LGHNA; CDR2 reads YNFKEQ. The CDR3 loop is CASSFGGRDSNYGYTF. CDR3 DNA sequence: TGTGCCAGCAGCTTCGGGGGAAGGGACTCTAACTATGGCTACACCTTC.

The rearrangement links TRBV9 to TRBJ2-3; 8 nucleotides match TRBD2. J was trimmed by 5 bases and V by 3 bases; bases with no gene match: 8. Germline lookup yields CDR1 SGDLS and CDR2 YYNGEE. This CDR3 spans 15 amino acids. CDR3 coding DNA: TGTGCCAGCAGCGCCAGCGGGAGATCCGTAGATACGCAGTATTTT. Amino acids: CASSASGRSVDTQYF.

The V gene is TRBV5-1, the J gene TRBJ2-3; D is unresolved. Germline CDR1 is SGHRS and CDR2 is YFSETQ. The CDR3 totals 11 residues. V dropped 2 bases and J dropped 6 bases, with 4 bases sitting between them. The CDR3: CASSLADTQYF. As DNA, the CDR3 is TGCGCCAGCAGCTTAGCGGATACGCAGTATTTT.

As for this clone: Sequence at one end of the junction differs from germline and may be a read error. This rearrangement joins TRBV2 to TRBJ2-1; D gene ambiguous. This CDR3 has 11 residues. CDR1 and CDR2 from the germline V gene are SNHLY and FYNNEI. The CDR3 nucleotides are TGTGCCAGCAGCGAAGTCAATGAGCAGTTCTTC. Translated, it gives CASSEVNEQFF.

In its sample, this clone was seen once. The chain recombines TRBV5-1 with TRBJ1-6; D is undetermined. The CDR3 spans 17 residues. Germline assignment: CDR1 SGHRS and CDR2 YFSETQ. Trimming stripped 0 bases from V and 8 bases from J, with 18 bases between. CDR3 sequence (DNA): TGCGCCAGCAGCTTGGCCGTAGGAGGGCCGAGGGATTCACCCCTCCACTTT. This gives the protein CASSLAVGGPRDSPLHF.

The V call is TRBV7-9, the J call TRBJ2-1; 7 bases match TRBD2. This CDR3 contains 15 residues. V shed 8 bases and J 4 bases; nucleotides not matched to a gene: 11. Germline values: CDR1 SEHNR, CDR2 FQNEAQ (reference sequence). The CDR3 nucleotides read TGTGCCAGCCCCCCCGGGGCGGGAGTGTACAATGAGCAGTTCTTC. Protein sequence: CASPPGAGVYNEQFF.

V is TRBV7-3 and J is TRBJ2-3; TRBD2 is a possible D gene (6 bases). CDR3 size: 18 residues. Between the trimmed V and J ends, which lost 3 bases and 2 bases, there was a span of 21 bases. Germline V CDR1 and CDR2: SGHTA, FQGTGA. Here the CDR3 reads CASSLPRDSQGDTDTQYF. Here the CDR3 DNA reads TGTGCCAGCAGCTTGCCCCGGGACTCCCAGGGAGACACAGATACGCAGTATTTT. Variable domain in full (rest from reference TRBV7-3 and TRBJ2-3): GAGVSQTPSNKVTEKGKYVELRCDPISGHTALYWYRQSLGQGPEFLIYFQGTGAADDSGLPNDRFFAVRPEGSVSTLKIQRTERGDSAVYLCASSLPRDSQGDTDTQYFGPGTRLTVL.

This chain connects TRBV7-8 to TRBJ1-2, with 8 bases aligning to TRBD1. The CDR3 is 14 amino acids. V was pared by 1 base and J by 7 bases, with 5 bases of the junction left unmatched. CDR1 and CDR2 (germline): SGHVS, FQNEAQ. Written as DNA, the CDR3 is TGTGCCAGCAGCTTAGGACTCCAGGGGGCTGGCTACACCTTC. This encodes CASSLGLQGAGYTF. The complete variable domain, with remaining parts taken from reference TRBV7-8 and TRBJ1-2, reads GAGVSQSPRYKVAKRGQDVALRCDPISGHVSLFWYQQALGQGPEFLTYFQNEAQLDKSGLPSDRFFAERPEGSVSTLKIQRTQQEDSAVYLCASSLGLQGAGYTFGSGTRLTVV.

The CDR3 spells CASRINRDTEAFF. CDR3 sequence (DNA): TGTGCCAGCAGGATCAATAGGGACACTGAAGCTTTCTTT. This rearrangement joins TRBV6-1 to TRBJ1-1; D not resolved. V dropped 6 bases and J dropped 3 bases, with 11 bases sitting between them. Germline CDR1 reads MNHNS; CDR2 reads SASEGT. The CDR3 extends over 13 amino acids.

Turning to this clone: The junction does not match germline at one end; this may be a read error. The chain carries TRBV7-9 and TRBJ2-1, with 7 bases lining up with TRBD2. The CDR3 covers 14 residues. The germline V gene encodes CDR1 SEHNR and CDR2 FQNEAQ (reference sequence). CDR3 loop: CASSYQRGPNGQFF. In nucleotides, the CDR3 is TGTGCCAGCAGCTACCAGCGGGGACCCAATGGGCAGTTCTTC.

In nucleotides, the CDR3 is TGTGCCAGCAGTGACGGAAGGGGTAACAATGAGCAGTTCTTC. Residues: CASSDGRGNNEQFF. This chain uses TRBV6-5 with TRBJ2-1; tentative D call: TRBD1 (5 bases). Trimming took 5 bases from V and 5 from J, leaving 13 bases between them. The CDR3 is made up of 14 amino acids. Germline assignment: CDR1 MNHEY and CDR2 SVGAGI.